Below, one T cell receptor beta chain is given with its context. Its antigen is unidentified. This specimen belongs to a study of OX40 agonist ivuxolimab in advanced cancers. Across the study: Of mixed ages from about 23 to 85 and averaging approximately 60 years, the group was almost 85% male. Partial responses, seen in three patients, involved one hepatocellular carcinoma and two cutaneous melanomas. General study points: More expanded clones were seen, on average, in CD8+ T cells than in CD4+. Certain nonresponding patients likewise had low normalized T-cell clonal expansion.

Clones were sequenced by immunoSEQ multiplex PCR, and TCRdb holds only the in-frame ones, with some missing. The sample shows about 94,000 clones, more than 85% of them seen only once. This receptor was taken from an adult with an advanced solid tumor such as melanoma, head and neck, liver or kidney cancer. This specimen consisted of CD4+ or CD8+ T cells sorted from blood, obtained in a trial of the OX40 agonist ivuxolimab.

CDR3 amino acids: CASSLSQALQETQYF. CDR3 DNA: TGTGCCAGCAGTTTATCGCAAGCCTTGCAAGAGACCCAGTACTTC. J is TRBJ2-5 and V is TRBV27; D is unclear. The V end lost 0 bases, the J end lost 2 bases, and 10 bases lay between the germline ends. This CDR3 region has 15 residues. From germline, CDR1 is MNHEY and CDR2 SMNVEV (reference sequence).